This TCR beta chain was identified during a study of human T cells and chemical hapten exposure. Study-wide findings and caveats: Clustering by CDR3 similarity yielded significantly more large clusters from expanded TCRs than controls.

The V and J ends lost 6 bases and 6 bases respectively, with 16 bases between them. Germline V CDR1 and CDR2: ENHRY, SYGVKD. The CDR3 spans 14 residues. This clonotype was detected a few times. The antigen is undetermined. MiXCR, run by TCRdb on the RACE reads, gives a single entry per CDR3 protein. The repertoire holds more than 150,000 distinct CDR3 sequences, with more than 25% as singletons. As to time point: pre-sensitization, week 0. Treatment of the sample: therapeutic diphenylcyclopropenone sensitization with weekly scalp DPC. The sample was whole blood, taken in connection with sensitization to the hapten diphenylcyclopropenone (DPC). The rearrangement links TRBV10-3 to TRBJ2-3; maybe TRBD2 (5 bases). The TCR sequence derives from a woman in her 30s with alopecia areata. Some clones in this sample may be carry-over from other donors' samples. CDR3 sequence (DNA): TGTGCCATCAGATCCGGGCCCACGGGGGATACGCAGTATTTT. The encoded protein is CAIRSGPTGDTQYF.